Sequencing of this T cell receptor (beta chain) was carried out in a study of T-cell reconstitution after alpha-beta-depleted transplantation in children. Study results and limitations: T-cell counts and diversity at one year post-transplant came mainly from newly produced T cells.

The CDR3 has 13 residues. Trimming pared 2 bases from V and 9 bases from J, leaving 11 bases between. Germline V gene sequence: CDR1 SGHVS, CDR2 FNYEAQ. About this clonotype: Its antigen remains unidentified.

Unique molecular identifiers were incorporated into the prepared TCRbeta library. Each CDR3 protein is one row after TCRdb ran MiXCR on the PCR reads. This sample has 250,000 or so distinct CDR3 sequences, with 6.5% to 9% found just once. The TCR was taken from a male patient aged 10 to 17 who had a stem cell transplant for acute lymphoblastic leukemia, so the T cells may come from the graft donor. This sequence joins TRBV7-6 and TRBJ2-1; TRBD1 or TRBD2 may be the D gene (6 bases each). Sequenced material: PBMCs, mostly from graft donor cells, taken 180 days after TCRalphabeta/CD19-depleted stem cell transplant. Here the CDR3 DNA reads TGTGCCAGCAGCTTAAAGGGGGGAGGTGAGCAGTTCTTC. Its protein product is CASSLKGGGEQFF.